This entry concerns a single TCR beta chain. Its antigen is not identified. Terminally differentiated effector memory CD45RA+ cells were excluded from the naive CD8 cells, which were CD45RO-negative and positively selected for CCR7. Healthy and HIV-negative, the adult donors had no recent acute infections or vaccinations. The data were taken from a study of shared clonotypes between healthy human individuals. Findings of the study overall: The naive CD4 repertoires of a handful of donors were compared, and approximately 4.7% of clonotypes were shared. Non-shared clonotypes showed lower generation probabilities than clonotypes common to all four donors.

Here immunoSEQ multiplex PCR was the method, and the copy in TCRdb shows in-frame clones only, minus some. Found here are 2 million to 2.5 million clones, roughly 91% of them singletons; the top ten hold roughly 1.8%. Germline CDR1 and CDR2: SGHAT and FQNNGV. This CDR3 has 16 amino acids. V gave up 2 bases and J gave up 4 bases, with 15 bases separating them. The TCR was taken from a man in his late teens or twenties in good health. Some clones in this sample may be carry-over from other donors' samples. The chain uses TRBV11-2 and TRBJ1-3; D is perhaps TRBD1 (5 bases). The sequenced sample was naive CD8+ T cells from PBMCs. CDR3 in DNA: TGTGCCAGCAGCTTAATTTTGGGGCAGGGCGGAAACACCATATATTTT. The encoded protein is CASSLILGQGGNTIYF.